This TCR beta chain was sequenced during a study of response to subunit inactivated influenza vaccine. Study-level points and caveats: Each seasonal influenza vaccination recruits few new T cells, the authors suggested.

Germline trimming cut 6 bases from V and 1 base from J; bases unmatched to any gene: 16. The CDR3 loop spans 17 amino acids. Per germline, CDR1 SQVTM and CDR2 ANQGSEA. This clonotype was observed a handful of times. What it binds is not known. TCRdb reprocessed the RT-PCR reads via MiXCR and lists one record per CDR3 protein. The table includes about 830,000 distinct CDR3 sequences, approximately 17% detected once. The receptor was isolated from a man in his fifties or sixties who received an inactivated influenza vaccine. This rearrangement joins TRBV29-1 to TRBJ2-3, with 7 nucleotides matching TRBD2. The sample was PBMCs from blood, taken 5 days after vaccination. CDR3 residues: CSVQTPLRDYRTDTQYF. CDR3 DNA: TGCAGCGTCCAAACCCCGTTAAGGGACTACCGCACAGATACGCAGTATTTT.